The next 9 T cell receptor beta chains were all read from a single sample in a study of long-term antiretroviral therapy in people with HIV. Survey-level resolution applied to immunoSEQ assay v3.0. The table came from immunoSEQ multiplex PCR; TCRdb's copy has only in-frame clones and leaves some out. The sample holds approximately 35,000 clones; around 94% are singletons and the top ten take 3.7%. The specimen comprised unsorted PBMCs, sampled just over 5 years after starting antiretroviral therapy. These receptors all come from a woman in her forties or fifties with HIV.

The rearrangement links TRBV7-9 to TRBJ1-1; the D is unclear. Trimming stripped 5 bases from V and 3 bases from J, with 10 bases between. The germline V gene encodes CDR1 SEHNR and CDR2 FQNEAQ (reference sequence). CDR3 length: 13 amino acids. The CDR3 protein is CASSTARDTEAFF. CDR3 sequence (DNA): TGTGCCAGCAGCACCGCCCGGGACACTGAAGCTTTCTTT.

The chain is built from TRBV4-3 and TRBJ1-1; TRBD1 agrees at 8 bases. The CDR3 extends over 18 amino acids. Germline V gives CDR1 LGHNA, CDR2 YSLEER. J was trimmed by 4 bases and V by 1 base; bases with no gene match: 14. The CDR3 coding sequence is TGCGCCAGCAGCCAAGCTATAGGACAGGGCGGAGAGGGCACTGAAGCTTTCTTT. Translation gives CASSQAIGQGGEGTEAFF.

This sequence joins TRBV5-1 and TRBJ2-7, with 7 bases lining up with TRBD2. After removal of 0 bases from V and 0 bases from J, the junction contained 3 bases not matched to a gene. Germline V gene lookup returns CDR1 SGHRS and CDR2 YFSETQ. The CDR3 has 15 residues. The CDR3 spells CASSLGGGSSYEQYF. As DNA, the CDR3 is TGCGCCAGCAGCTTGGGGGGGGGAAGCTCCTACGAGCAGTACTTC.

The CDR3 spells CASSVGGVKNTGELFF. In nucleotides, the CDR3 is TGTGCCAGCAGTGTAGGCGGGGTAAAAAACACCGGGGAGCTGTTTTTT. This chain joins TRBV2 and TRBJ2-2; D may be TRBD2 (6 bases). V lost 4 bases to trimming and J lost 2 bases, with 14 bases between them. This CDR3 has 16 amino acids. Germline loops: CDR1 SNHLY, CDR2 FYNNEI.

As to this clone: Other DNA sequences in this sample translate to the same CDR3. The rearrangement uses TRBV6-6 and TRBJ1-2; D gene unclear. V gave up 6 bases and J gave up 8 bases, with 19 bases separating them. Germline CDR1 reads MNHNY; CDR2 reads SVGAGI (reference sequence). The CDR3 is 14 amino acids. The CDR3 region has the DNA TGTGCCAGCAGCCCTCCCTTAATCCCGGAGGGCTACACCTTC. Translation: CASSPPLIPEGYTF.

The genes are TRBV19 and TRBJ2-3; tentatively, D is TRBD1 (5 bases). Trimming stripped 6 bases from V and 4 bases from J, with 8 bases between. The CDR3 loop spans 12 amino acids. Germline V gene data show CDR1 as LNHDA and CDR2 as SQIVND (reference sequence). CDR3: CASRGPADTQYF. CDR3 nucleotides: TGTGCCAGTAGGGGGCCCGCAGATACGCAGTATTTT.

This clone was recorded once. Here the CDR3 reads CASSTSRQSENTEAFF. The CDR3, as DNA: TGTGCCAGCAGTACCTCCCGACAGAGCGAGAACACTGAAGCTTTCTTT. The chain joins TRBV27 to TRBJ1-1; D may be TRBD1 (5 bases). Trimming took 5 bases from V and 1 from J, leaving 17 bases between them. The CDR3 has 16 residues. Germline CDR1 MNHEY, CDR2 SMNVEV (reference sequence).

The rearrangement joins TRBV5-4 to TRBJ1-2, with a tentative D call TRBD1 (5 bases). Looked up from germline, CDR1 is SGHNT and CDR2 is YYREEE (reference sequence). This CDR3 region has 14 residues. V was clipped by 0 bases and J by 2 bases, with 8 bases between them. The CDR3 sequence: CASSLVGANYGYTF. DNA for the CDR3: TGTGCCAGCAGCTTGGTAGGGGCGAACTATGGCTACACCTTC.

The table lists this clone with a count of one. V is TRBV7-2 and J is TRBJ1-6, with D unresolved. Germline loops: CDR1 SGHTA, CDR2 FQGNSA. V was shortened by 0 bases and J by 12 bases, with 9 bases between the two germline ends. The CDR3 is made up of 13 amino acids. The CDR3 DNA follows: TGTGCCAGCAGCTTAGCGGGAGTGTTACCCCTCCACTTT. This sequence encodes CASSLAGVLPLHF. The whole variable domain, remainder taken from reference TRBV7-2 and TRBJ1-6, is GAGVSQSPSNKVTEKGKDVELRCDPISGHTALYWYRQSLGQGLEFLIYFQGNSAPDKSGLPSDRFSAERTGGSVSTLTIQRTQQEDSAVYLCASSLAGVLPLHFGNGTRLTVT.